The T cell receptor (beta chain) under discussion was sequenced for a study of T cell responses to AZD1222 COVID-19 vaccine. Study background: Combined were second doses at about 4 or about 12 weeks. Overall study results and limits: Baseline seropositivity occurred in only a handful of AZD1222 recipients. In the spike-specific TCR repertoire, nearly half reportedly target unmutated variant regions.

CDR3 length: 15 residues. CDR1 and CDR2 (germline): MDHEN, SYDVKM. The V end was cut by 3 bases, the J end by 8 bases, with 19 bases between. Note on this clone: Antigen specificity is unknown.

Some clones are missing from TCRdb's copy, which holds only in-frame ones; the method was immunoSEQ multiplex PCR. The table lists roughly 150,000 clones, approximately 88% of them singletons, with around 2.2% in the top ten. V usage is TRBV28 and J usage is TRBJ1-2; possibly TRBD1 for D (6 bases). This TCR derives from an adult in good health. The material sequenced was peripheral blood, taken on day 0 of AZD1222 vaccination. The DNA of the CDR3 is TGTGCCAGCAGTTTGGGGGCCGTGACAGGTCGAGGCTACACCTTC. This translates into CASSLGAVTGRGYTF.